Shown below are 7 T cell receptor beta chains from a single sample sequenced in a study of early T cells in non-severe SARS-CoV-2 infection. TCRdb re-derived calls from the 5' RACE reads in MiXCR, one entry per CDR3 protein. The sample comprises tens of thousands of distinct CDR3 sequences, less than 15% of which are singletons, and roughly 9.3% rests with the top ten. The sample here was whole blood, taken at baseline. Receptors originate from an adult who was a healthcare worker with PCR-confirmed SARS-CoV-2 infection or an uninfected control (not recorded which).

This chain uses TRBV5-4 with TRBJ2-5; possible D gene TRBD1, 6 bases. The CDR3 covers 14 residues. Germline assignment: CDR1 SGHNT and CDR2 YYREEE (reference sequence). Between the trimmed V and J ends, which lost 3 bases and 5 bases, there was a span of 14 bases. CDR3 in amino acids: CASSWQGLRETQYF. The CDR3 DNA reads as TGTGCCAGCAGCTGGCAGGGGCTGCGGGAGACCCAGTACTTC.

This clonotype was detected only a few times. The chain employs TRBV2 and TRBJ2-7, with 8 nucleotides matching TRBD1. This CDR3 contains 14 residues. The trim removed 6 bases at V and 5 bases at J, leaving 9 bases unmatched. The V gene's germline CDR1 is SNHLY and CDR2 FYNNEI. Here the CDR3 DNA reads TGTGCCAGCAGATCTGACAGGGGCCACGACGAGCAGTACTTC. Translated, it gives CASRSDRGHDEQYF.

This clonotype is a singleton in its sample. V usage is TRBV28 and J usage is TRBJ2-7; D may correspond to TRBD1 or TRBD2 (6 bases each). Trimming left V 3 bases short and J 6 bases short, with 9 bases between. The CDR3 has 12 amino acids. The germline gives CDR1 MDHEN, CDR2 SYDVKM. CDR3 nucleotide sequence: TGTGCCAGCAGTTTTCGGGGGCTCGAGCAGTACTTC. Its protein product is CASSFRGLEQYF.

This clonotype was picked up many times. The chain carries TRBV2 and TRBJ1-4; no firm D call. Per germline, CDR1 SNHLY and CDR2 FYNNEI. The CDR3 sequence is 13 residues long. Trimming cost V 5 bases and J 7 bases, with 11 bases left between them. The CDR3 here is CASSRGPSEKLFF. DNA of the CDR3: TGTGCCAGCAGTCGTGGGCCGAGTGAAAAACTGTTTTTT. Using reference TRBV2 and TRBJ1-4 for the parts outside the CDR3, the full variable domain is EPEVTQTPSHQVTQMGQEVILRCVPISNHLYFYWYRQILGQKVEFLVSFYNNEISEKSEIFDDQFSVERPDGSNFTLKIRSTKLEDSAMYFCASSRGPSEKLFFGSGTQLSVL.

This clonotype was counted between two and nine times. The chain links TRBV19 to TRBJ2-2, with D possibly TRBD1 on 5 matching bases. Germline CDR1 and CDR2: LNHDA and SQIVND (reference sequence). This CDR3 is 17 amino acids long. V lost 7 bases and J lost 4, with 22 bases in between. The CDR3 DNA sequence: TGTGCCAGTATCCCAGGGAACACTCTCAGTTCCACCGGGGAGCTGTTTTTT. Protein sequence: CASIPGNTLSSTGELFF. Looking up the rest from reference TRBV19 and TRBJ2-2 gives the full variable domain: DGGITQSPKYLFRKEGQNVTLSCEQNLNHDAMYWYRQDPGQGLRLIYYSQIVNDFQKGDIAEGYSVSREKKESFPLTVTSAQKNPTAFYLCASIPGNTLSSTGELFFGEGSRLTVL.

In this sample, this clonotype turned up a few times. The DNA for the CDR3 is TGTGCCAGCAGTTTCGTCAGCCTCTATGGCTACACCTTC. Protein product: CASSFVSLYGYTF. This chain joins TRBV12-3 or TRBV12-4 and TRBJ1-2; D remains ambiguous. V was pared by 3 bases and J by 4 bases, with 9 bases between. The CDR3 contains 13 residues.

Only a few counts were recorded for this clonotype. This sequence joins TRBV30 and TRBJ2-7; 8 nucleotides agree with TRBD2. V lost 4 bases, J lost 5 bases, and 16 bases stayed unmatched. Looked up from germline, CDR1 is GTSNPN and CDR2 is SVGIG (reference sequence). The CDR3 is made up of 16 amino acids. CDR3 sequence reads: CAWKRIGTSYPDEQYF. CDR3 DNA sequence: TGTGCCTGGAAGCGTATAGGGACTAGTTATCCGGACGAGCAGTACTTC.